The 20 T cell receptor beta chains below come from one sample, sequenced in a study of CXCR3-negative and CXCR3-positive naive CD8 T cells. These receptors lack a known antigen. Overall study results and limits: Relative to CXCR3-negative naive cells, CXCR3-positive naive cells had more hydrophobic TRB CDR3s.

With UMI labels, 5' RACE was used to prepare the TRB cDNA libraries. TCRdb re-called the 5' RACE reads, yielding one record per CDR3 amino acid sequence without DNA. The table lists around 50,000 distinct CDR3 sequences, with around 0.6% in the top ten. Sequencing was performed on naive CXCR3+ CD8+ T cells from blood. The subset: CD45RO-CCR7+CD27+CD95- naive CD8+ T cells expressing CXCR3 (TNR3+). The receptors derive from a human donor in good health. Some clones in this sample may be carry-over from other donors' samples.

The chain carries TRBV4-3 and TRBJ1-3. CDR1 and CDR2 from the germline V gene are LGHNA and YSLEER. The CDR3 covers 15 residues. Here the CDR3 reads CASSQDRDSGNTIYF.

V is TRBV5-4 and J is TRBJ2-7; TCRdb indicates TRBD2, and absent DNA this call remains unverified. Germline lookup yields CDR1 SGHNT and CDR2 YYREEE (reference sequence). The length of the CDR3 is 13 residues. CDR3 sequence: CASSDPLREEQYF.

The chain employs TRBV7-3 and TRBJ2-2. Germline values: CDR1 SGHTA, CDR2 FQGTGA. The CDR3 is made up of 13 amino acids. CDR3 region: CASSLTGIGELFF.

This CDR3 is CASSTTGGGLNTIYF. The chain has TRBV7-9 and TRBJ1-3; lacking DNA, the TRBD1 call made by TCRdb goes unchecked. The CDR3 totals 15 residues. Germline assignment: CDR1 SEHNR and CDR2 FQNEAQ (reference sequence).

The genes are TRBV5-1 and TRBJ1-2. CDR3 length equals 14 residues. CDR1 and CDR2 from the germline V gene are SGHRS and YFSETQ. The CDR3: CASSLAPENYGYTF.

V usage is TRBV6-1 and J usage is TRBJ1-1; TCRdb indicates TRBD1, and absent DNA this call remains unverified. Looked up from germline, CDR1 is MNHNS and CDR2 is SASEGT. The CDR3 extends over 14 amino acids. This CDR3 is CASSESGADTEAFF.

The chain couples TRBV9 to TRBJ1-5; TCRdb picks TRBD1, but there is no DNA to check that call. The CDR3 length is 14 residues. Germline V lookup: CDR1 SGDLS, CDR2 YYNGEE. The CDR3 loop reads CASSETGEGQPQHF.

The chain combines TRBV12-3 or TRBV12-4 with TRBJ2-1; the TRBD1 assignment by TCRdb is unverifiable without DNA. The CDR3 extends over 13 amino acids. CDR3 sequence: CASSPLGGDEQFF.

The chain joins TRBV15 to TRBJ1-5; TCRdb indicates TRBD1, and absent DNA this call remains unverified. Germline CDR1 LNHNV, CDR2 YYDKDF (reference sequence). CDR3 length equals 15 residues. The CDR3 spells CATSTGGLVNQPQHF.

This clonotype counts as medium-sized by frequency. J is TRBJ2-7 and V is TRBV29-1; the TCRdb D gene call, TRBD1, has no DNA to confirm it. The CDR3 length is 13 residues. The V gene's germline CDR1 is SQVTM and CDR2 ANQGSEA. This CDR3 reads CSVSQGAFYEQYF.

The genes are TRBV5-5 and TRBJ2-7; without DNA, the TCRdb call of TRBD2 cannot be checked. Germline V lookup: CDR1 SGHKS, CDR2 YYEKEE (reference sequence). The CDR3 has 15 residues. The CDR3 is CASSLAGTERYEQYF.

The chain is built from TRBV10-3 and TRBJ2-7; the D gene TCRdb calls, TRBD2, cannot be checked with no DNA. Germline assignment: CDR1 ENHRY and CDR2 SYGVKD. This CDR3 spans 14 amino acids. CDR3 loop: CAISDRPSTDEQYF.

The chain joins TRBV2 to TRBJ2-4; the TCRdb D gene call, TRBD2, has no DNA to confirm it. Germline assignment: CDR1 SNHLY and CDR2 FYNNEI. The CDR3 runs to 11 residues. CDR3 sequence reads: CASWNSHIQYF.

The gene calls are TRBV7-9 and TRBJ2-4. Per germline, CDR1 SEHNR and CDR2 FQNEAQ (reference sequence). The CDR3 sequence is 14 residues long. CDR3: CASSLQFGRGIQYF.

CDR3 sequence: CASSPGPGGPEAFF. The rearrangement joins TRBV18 to TRBJ1-1; TCRdb calls TRBD1, which cannot be checked without DNA. CDR3 length: 14 residues. Germline values: CDR1 KGHSH, CDR2 LQKENI.

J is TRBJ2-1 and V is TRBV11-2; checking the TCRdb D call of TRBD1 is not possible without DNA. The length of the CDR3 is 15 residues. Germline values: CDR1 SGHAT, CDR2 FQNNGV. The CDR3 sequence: CASSWGSGGYNEQFF.

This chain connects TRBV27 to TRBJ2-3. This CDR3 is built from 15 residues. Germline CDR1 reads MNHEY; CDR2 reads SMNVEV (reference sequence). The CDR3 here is CASSLSSPQTDTQYF.

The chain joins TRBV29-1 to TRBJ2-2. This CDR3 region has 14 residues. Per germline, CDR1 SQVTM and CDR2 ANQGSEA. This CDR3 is CSVEDEANTGELFF.

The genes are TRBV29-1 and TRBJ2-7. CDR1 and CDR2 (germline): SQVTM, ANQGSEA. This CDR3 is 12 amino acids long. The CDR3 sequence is CSVEDTEREQYF.

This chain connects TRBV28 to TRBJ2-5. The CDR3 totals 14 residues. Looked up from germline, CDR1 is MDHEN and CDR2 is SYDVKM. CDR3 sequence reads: CASAGQRVQETQYF.